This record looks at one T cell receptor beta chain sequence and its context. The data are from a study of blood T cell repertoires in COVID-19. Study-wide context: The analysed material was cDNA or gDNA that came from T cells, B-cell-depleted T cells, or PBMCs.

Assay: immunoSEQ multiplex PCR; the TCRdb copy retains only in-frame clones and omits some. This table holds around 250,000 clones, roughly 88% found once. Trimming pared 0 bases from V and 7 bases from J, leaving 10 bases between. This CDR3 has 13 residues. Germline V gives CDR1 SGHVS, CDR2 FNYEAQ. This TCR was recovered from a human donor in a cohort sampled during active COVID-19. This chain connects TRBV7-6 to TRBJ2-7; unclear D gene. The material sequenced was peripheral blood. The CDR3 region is CASSLANGPEQYF. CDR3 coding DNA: TGTGCCAGCAGCTTAGCTAATGGGCCAGAGCAGTACTTC.